The sequence of this TCR beta chain was determined in a study of shared clonotypes between healthy human individuals (TCRdb year 2020). With regard to the full study: The cohort included a few men and a couple of women between 18 and 49 years of age. For each donor, CD4 naive and CD4 memory were each given three plates, CD8 naive was given two plates, and CD8 memory was given one plate. Blood TCR repertoires of four to six healthy adults were deeply sequenced to estimate repertoire size and the extent of clonotype sharing between individuals. Different laboratories and diverse techniques were used to prepare libraries and sequence TCR repertoires, to increase sequencing depth and limit assay-specific biases. Leukapheresis yielded between about 0.9 and 9 billion PBMCs per donor.

TCR CDR3 regions were amplified from genomic DNA by multiplex PCR using the deep immunoSEQ assay. Genomic DNA extracted from each cell subset was distributed evenly over all wells of several immunoSEQ 96-well plates, and each plate served as one replicate. For sorted subsets, each replicate PCR was loaded with 200 to 250 ng genomic DNA, equivalent to some 27,000 T cell genomes. Purified libraries were quantified with a Qubit 3.0 fluorometer, sized on a Bioanalyzer 2100, and re-quantified with the KAPA Library Quantification kit. Every immunoSEQ 96-well plate was sequenced on a dedicated single-read 150-cycle Illumina NextSeq 550 flow cell. The published analysis was carried out like this. The immunoSEQ output contained only junctional sequences without quality scores, so filtering could not match that applied to full-length reads. To assign V/J genes and CDR3, sequences were annotated against IMGT germline references using PyIR, a Python wrapper for IgBLAST v1.9. Reads with weak V/J assignments (E-value above 1e-6), missing CDR3, stop codons, out-of-frame junctions, or ambiguous translated residues were removed. V3J clonotypes were defined as sequences sharing the same inferred V gene, J gene, and CDR3 amino acid sequence. To compute the percentage overlap between repertoires, the number of shared unique clonotypes was divided by the size of the smaller repertoire. RTK rarefaction, the Chao1 estimator, and Recon v2.1 estimates of unobserved clonotypes were used to assess repertoire richness. OLGA was used to compute generation probabilities for all TCRbeta clonotypes that the gDNA method yielded from a few donors. Imported from immuneACCESS, the table was reduced by TCRdb to in-frame sequences with V and J called. These copies leave out some clones; in studies compared against another copy, an unresolved V gene accounts for under half, and the cause of the remainder is not known. V and J calls and clone size are given by that table; D and trimming were obtained from the DNA. The sample records hundreds of thousands of clones, approximately 96% of which are singletons. The top ten hold roughly 0.1% of the sample.

For the CD8 naive samples, CD45RO-negative cells were positively selected for CCR7, yielding a CD45RA+CCR7+ population from which TemRA cells were excluded. The donors were healthy, HIV-negative adults with no recently reported acute infections or vaccinations. Every donor was a Caucasian adult residing in Nashville, Tennessee, USA. Blood was obtained by leukapheresis, after which PBMCs were separated by Ficoll-Histopaque density gradient centrifugation and cryopreserved in liquid nitrogen vapor phase. Analytical flow cytometry was used to check the purity and quantity of each magnetically sorted T cell population. Genomic DNA was isolated from each sorted fraction and quantified by UV absorbance on a Nanodrop 2000c. Study-level results and caveats: Higher generation probabilities were observed for clonotypes shared by all four sorted-subset donors than for non-shared clonotypes. Sampling was restricted to blood, and TCR repertoires in tissue are likely to differ from TCR repertoires in blood. Incomplete sequencing was indicated by rarefaction of sorted-subset datasets, despite the large sequencing depth. Pairwise subsampling indicated that sequencing depth was expected to affect the degree of clonotype sharing among donors. Because the study included a small number of donors, the genetic and exposure-history diversity represented was limited. Naive subsets generally had larger estimated clonotype richness than memory subsets did. When four donors were compared, the shared fraction of clonotypes was roughly 4.8% for naive CD4, about 4% for naive CD8, more than 2% for memory CD4, and 0.35% to 0.5% for memory CD8.

Points on this clone: The target of this receptor is not known. Qualities for individual bases were not recorded, and no much larger clone is one base off.

The germline V gene encodes CDR1 SEHNR and CDR2 FQNEAQ (reference sequence). Ends trimmed: V by 2 bases, J by 2 bases; bases unmatched to a gene: 6. The CDR3 numbers 16 residues from cysteine through phenylalanine. Solely the CDR3 DNA is kept, with 48 bases framed from the first base. The sequenced sample was naive CD8+ T cells sorted from blood. The cell subset or site label for this specimen denotes: CD45RA+CCR7+. The source is a woman under 40 in good health. The rearrangement combines TRBV7-9 with TRBJ2-3, and TRBD2 aligns with 8 junction nucleotides. The CDR3: CASSLRTSGDTDTQYF. The sequence in DNA is TGTGCCAGCAGCTTACGTACTAGCGGAGACACAGATACGCAGTATTTT.